This record looks at one T cell receptor (beta chain) sequence and its context. Per the authors' pipeline: Reference gene primers were amplified, and this amplification served to estimate nucleated cell counts. Sequencing used immunoSEQ multiplex PCR; TCRdb keeps in-frame clones, though not all of them. V and J calls and clone size are as listed in that table; D and trimming were resolved from the DNA. The repertoire holds around 97,000 clones, with roughly 80% as singletons. The sample belongs to a study of blood T cell repertoires in COVID-19. Overall study context: Acute-phase and convalescent COVID-19 samples originated in the United States, Italy and Spain. T cells, B-cell-depleted T cells, or PBMCs supplied cDNA or gDNA.

Per the germline V gene, CDR1 is KGHSY and CDR2 is FQNENV. CDR3 length: 14 residues. Trimming took off 1 base at V and 5 bases at J, with 11 bases between the two ends. The chain combines TRBV16 with TRBJ1-1; a possible D gene is TRBD1 (6 bases). The TCR comes from a human donor in a cohort sampled during active COVID-19. Material for sequencing was peripheral blood. This CDR3 reads CASSQWQGQTEAFF. CDR3 coding DNA: TGTGCCAGCAGCCAATGGCAGGGGCAAACTGAAGCTTTCTTT.